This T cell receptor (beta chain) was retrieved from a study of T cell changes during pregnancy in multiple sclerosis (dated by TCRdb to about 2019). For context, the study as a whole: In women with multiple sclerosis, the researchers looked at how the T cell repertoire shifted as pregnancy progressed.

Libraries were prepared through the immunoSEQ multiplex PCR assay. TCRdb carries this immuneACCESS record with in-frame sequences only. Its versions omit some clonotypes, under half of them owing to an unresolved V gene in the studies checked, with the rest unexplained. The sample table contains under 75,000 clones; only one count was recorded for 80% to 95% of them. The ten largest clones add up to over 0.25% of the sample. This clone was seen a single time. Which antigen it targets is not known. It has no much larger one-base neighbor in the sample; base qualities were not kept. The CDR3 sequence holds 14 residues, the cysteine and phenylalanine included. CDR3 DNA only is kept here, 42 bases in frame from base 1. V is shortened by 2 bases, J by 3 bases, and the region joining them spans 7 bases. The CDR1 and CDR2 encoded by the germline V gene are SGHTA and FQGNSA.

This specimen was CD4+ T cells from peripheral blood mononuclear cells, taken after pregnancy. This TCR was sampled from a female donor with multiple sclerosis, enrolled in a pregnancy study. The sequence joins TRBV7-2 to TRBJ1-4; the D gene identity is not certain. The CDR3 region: CASSLFRSNEKLFF. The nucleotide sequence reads TGTGCCAGCAGCTTATTCCGGTCTAATGAAAAACTGTTTTTT.